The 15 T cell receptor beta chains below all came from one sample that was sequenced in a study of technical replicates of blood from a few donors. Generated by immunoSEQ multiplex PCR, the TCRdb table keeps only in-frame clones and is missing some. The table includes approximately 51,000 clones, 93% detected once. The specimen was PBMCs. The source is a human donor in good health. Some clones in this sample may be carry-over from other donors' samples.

DNA for the CDR3: TGCGCCAGCAGCCCGCAAACAGGAAGCACAGATACGCAGTATTTT. It codes for CASSPQTGSTDTQYF. The chain combines TRBV5-1 with TRBJ2-3, with a tentative D call TRBD1 (5 bases). Germline loops: CDR1 SGHRS, CDR2 YFSETQ. The V end was cut by 4 bases, the J end by 0 bases, with 12 bases between. The CDR3 covers 15 residues.

CDR3 in amino acids: CAIRWTENTEAFF. CDR3 coding DNA: TGTGCCATCAGGTGGACAGAGAACACTGAAGCTTTCTTT. The V call is TRBV10-3, the J call TRBJ1-1; TRBD1 is a possible D gene (6 bases). The V end lost 6 bases, the J end lost 1 base, and 9 bases lay between the germline ends. The CDR3 is 13 residues long. CDR1 is ENHRY and CDR2 is SYGVKD in the germline V gene.

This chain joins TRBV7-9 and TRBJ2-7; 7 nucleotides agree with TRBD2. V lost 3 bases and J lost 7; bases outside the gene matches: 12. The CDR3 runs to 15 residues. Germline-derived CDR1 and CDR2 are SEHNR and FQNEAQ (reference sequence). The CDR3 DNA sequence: TGTGCCAGCAGCTTGGGAGGGCTAGCGATGGGGGAGCAGTACTTC. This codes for CASSLGGLAMGEQYF.

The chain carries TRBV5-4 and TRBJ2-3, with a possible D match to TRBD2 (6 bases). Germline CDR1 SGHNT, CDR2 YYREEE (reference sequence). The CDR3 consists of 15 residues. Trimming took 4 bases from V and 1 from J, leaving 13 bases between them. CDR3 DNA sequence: TGTGCCAGCAGCCCCCCGGGACTCCGCACAGATACGCAGTATTTT. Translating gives CASSPPGLRTDTQYF.

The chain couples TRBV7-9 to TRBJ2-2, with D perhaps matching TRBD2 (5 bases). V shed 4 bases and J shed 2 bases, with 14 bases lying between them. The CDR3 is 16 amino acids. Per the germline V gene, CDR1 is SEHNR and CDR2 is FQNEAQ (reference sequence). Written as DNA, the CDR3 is TGTGCCAGCAGCTCCCCGTTTGGACTTAACACCGGGGAGCTGTTTTTT. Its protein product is CASSSPFGLNTGELFF.

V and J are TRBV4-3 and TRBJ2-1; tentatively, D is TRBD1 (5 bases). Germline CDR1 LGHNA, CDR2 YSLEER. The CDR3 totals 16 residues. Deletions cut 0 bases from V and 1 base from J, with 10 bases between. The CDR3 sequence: CASSQDRQGSYNEQFF. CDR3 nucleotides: TGCGCCAGCAGCCAAGATCGGCAGGGTTCCTACAATGAGCAGTTCTTC.

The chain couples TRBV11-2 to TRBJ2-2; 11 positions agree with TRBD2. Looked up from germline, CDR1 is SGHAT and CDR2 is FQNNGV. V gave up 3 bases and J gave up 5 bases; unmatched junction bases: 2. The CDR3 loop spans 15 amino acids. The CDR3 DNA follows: TGTGCCAGCAGCTTCCGACTAGCGGGAACCGGGGAGCTGTTTTTT. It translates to CASSFRLAGTGELFF.

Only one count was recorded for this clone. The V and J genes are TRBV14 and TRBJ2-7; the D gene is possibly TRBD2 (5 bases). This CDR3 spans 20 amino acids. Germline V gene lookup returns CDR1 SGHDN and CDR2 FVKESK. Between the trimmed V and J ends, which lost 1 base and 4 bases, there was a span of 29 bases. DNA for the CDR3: TGTGCCAGCAGCCAAGTACAAGGACTGACAACACCCTTACCTTTTTACGAGCAGTACTTC. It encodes CASSQVQGLTTPLPFYEQYF.

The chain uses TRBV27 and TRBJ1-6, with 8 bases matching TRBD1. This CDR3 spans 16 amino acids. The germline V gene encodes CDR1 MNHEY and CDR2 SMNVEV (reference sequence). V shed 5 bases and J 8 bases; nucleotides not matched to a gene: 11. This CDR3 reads CASSPWTGPQDSPLHF. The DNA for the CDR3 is TGTGCCAGCAGTCCCTGGACAGGGCCGCAGGATTCACCCCTCCACTTT.

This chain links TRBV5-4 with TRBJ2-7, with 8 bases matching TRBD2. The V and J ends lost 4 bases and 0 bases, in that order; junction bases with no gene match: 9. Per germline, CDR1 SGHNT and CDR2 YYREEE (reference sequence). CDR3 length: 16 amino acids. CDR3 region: CASSPPGGQSSYEQYF. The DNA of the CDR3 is TGTGCCAGCAGCCCCCCGGGAGGGCAAAGCTCCTACGAGCAGTACTTC.

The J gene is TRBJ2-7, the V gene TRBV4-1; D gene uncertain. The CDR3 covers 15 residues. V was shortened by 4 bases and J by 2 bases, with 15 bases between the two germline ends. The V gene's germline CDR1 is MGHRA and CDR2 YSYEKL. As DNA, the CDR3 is TGCGCCAGCAGCCCCGAGATTACCGAGGCCTACGAGCAGTACTTC. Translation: CASSPEITEAYEQYF.

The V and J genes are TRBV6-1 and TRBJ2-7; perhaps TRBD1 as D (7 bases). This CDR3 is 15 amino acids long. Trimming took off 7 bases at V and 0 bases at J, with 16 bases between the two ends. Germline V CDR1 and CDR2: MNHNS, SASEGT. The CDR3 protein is CASTPLEGASYEQYF. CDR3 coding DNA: TGTGCCAGCACCCCCCTGGAGGGGGCCTCCTACGAGCAGTACTTC.

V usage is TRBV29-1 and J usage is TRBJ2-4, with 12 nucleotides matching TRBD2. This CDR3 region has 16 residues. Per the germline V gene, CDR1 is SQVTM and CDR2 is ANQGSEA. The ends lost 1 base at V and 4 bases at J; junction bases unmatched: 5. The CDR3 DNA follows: TGCAGCGTTGAAGCGACTAGCGGGGGCCCTAAAAACATTCAGTACTTC. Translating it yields CSVEATSGGPKNIQYF.

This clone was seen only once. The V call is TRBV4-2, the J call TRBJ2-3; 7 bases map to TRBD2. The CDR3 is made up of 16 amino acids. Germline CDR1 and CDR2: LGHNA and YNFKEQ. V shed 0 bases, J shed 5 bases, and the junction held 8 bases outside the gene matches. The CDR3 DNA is TGTGCCAGCAGCCAAGATAAAGGCGGGGGTGTAGATACGCAGTATTTT. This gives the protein CASSQDKGGGVDTQYF.

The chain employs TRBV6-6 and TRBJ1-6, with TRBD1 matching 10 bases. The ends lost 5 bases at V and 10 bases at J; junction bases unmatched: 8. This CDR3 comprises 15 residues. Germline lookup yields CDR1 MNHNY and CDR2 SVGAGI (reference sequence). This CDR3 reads CASSQSGTGVSPLHF. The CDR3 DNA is TGTGCCAGCAGTCAGTCCGGGACAGGGGTATCACCCCTCCACTTT.